The 7 T cell receptor beta chains listed next were all sequenced from one sample in a study of blood T cells in healthy people across ages. It was with a sample-barcoded 5' primer and a J-beta primer mix that a second PCR of roughly 7 to 12 cycles was run. TCRdb re-called the 5' RACE reads with MiXCR, one entry per CDR3 protein. The sample records some 560,000 distinct CDR3 sequences, roughly a quarter being singletons. This sample was also put to use in a study of T cells of mothers and their children.

Material for sequencing was blood. Receptor source: a boy aged 2 to 10 in good health.

This clonotype was observed a handful of times. The chain employs TRBV3-1 and TRBJ2-7; 7 bases agree with TRBD1. Germline trimming cut 1 base from V and 4 bases from J; bases unmatched to any gene: 7. CDR3 length equals 15 residues. Germline V gives CDR1 LGHDT, CDR2 YNNKEL (reference sequence). CDR3 in DNA: TGTGCCAGCAGCCAAGGAGGGCAGGGGGTTTACGAGCAGTACTTC. It codes for CASSQGGQGVYEQYF.

The CDR3 nucleotides read TGTGCCAGCAGCCCGAACCCCCTAAAGGGCGGGTCTAACTATGGCTACACCTTC. Amino acid sequence: CASSPNPLKGGSNYGYTF. The chain couples TRBV7-2 to TRBJ1-2; D gene ambiguous. The V end lost 5 bases, the J end lost 0 bases, and 22 bases lay between the germline ends. Germline assignment: CDR1 SGHTA and CDR2 FQGNSA. This CDR3 is 18 amino acids long. The full variable domain, rest sourced from reference TRBV7-2 and TRBJ1-2, is GAGVSQSPSNKVTEKGKDVELRCDPISGHTALYWYRQSLGQGLEFLIYFQGNSAPDKSGLPSDRFSAERTGGSVSTLTIQRTQQEDSAVYLCASSPNPLKGGSNYGYTFGSGTRLTVV.

This clonotype was seen a few times. The rearrangement uses TRBV3-1 and TRBJ1-2; D perhaps matches TRBD1 (5 bases). The CDR3 has 15 residues. The germline CDR1 and CDR2 sequences are LGHDT and YNNKEL (reference sequence). V shed 3 bases and J shed 4 bases, with 15 bases lying between them. CDR3 loop: CASSHWDGTTYGYTF. The CDR3 bases are TGTGCCAGCAGCCATTGGGACGGAACCACCTATGGCTACACCTTC. Filled out from reference TRBV3-1 and TRBJ1-2, the complete variable domain reads DTAVSQTPKYLVTQMGNDKSIKCEQNLGHDTMYWYKQDSKKFLKIMFSYNNKELIINETVPNRFSPKSPDKAHLNLHINSLELGDSAVYFCASSHWDGTTYGYTFGSGTRLTVV.

The V and J genes are TRBV11-2 and TRBJ2-1, with TRBD1 matching 7 bases. V trimming: 5 bases; J trimming: 5 bases; junction bases outside the gene matches: 3. The CDR3 is 13 amino acids. Germline loops: CDR1 SGHAT, CDR2 FQNNGV. The CDR3 DNA reads TGTGCCAGCAGCGTGACAGGGAACAATGAGCAGTTCTTC. Residues: CASSVTGNNEQFF. Filled out from reference TRBV11-2 and TRBJ2-1, the complete variable domain reads EAGVAQSPRYKIIEKRQSVAFWCNPISGHATLYWYQQILGQGPKLLIQFQNNGVVDDSQLPKDRFSAERLKGVDSTLKIQPAKLEDSAVYLCASSVTGNNEQFFGPGTRLTVL.

This chain links TRBV10-2 with TRBJ2-2, with TRBD1 identical over 7 bases. This CDR3 spans 13 amino acids. V lost 3 bases and J lost 7; bases outside the gene matches: 2. Germline CDR1 and CDR2: WSHSY and SAAADI. DNA of the CDR3: TGCGCCAGCAGTGATTACAGGGGCGGGGAGCTGTTTTTT. It specifies CASSDYRGGELFF.

The V gene is TRBV20-1, the J gene TRBJ1-2, with TRBD1 matching over 7 bases. V trimming: 3 bases; J trimming: 8 bases; junction bases outside the gene matches: 15. The CDR3 spans 15 residues. The germline V gene has CDR1 DFQATT and CDR2 SNEGSKA (reference sequence). CDR3 loop: CSASEAPGQRTGYTF. The CDR3 region has the DNA TGCAGTGCTAGTGAGGCGCCGGGACAGAGGACAGGCTACACCTTC.

The J gene is TRBJ2-1, the V gene TRBV9, with 10 bases identical to TRBD2. Germline V lookup: CDR1 SGDLS, CDR2 YYNGEE. V was clipped by 6 bases and J by 6 bases; unmatched bases: 6. The CDR3 sequence is 14 residues long. The CDR3 protein is CASTPSGRVNEQFF. Here the CDR3 DNA reads TGTGCCAGCACCCCTAGCGGGAGAGTCAATGAGCAGTTCTTC.